The 28 T cell receptor beta chains below come from one sample, sequenced in a study of circulating and synovial CD4+ cells in juvenile arthritis. Sequencing was performed with immunoSEQ multiplex PCR; in TCRdb, only in-frame clones are kept and a portion is missing. The table includes some 35,000 clones, around 95% detected once. Material: CD4+ T cells from blood. The receptor set was obtained from a human donor with juvenile idiopathic arthritis.

The gene calls are TRBV12-5 and TRBJ2-7; 8 nucleotides agree with TRBD2. This CDR3 is 15 amino acids long. Germline CDR1 reads LGHNT; CDR2 reads FRNRAP. The V and J ends lost 7 bases and 5 bases, in that order; junction bases with no gene match: 13. CDR3 sequence reads: CASAMIGTSADEQYF. CDR3 bases: TGTGCTAGTGCCATGATAGGGACTAGTGCCGACGAGCAGTACTTC.

The rearrangement links TRBV5-1 to TRBJ1-1; 8 nucleotides align to TRBD1. With 4 bases clipped from V and 6 bases from J, the junction kept 8 bases outside the gene matches. The CDR3 spans 14 residues. Germline CDR1 SGHRS, CDR2 YFSETQ. The CDR3 sequence is CASSVQGARAEAFF. The CDR3 DNA sequence: TGCGCCAGCAGCGTCCAGGGGGCGCGGGCTGAAGCTTTCTTT.

V and J are TRBV5-1 and TRBJ1-6, with 8 bases matching TRBD1. Germline values: CDR1 SGHRS, CDR2 YFSETQ. V dropped 4 bases and J dropped 5; count of bases not matched to a gene: 5. This CDR3 has 15 residues. As DNA, the CDR3 is TGCGCCAGCAGCCAGGGGACAGGAGATAATTCACCCCTCCACTTT. This encodes CASSQGTGDNSPLHF.

This clone showed up just once. The chain joins TRBV5-5 to TRBJ1-1; no reliable D call. V was clipped by 0 bases and J by 0 bases, with 3 bases between them. The V gene's germline CDR1 is SGHKS and CDR2 YYEKEE (reference sequence). The CDR3 is made up of 13 amino acids. CDR3 nucleotides: TGTGCCAGCAGCTTGGTCGTGAACACTGAAGCTTTCTTT. Protein product: CASSLVVNTEAFF.

The chain is built from TRBV6-1 and TRBJ1-2, with TRBD1 as a possible D gene (6 bases). The CDR3 is 15 amino acids. Between the trimmed V and J ends, which lost 4 bases and 4 bases, there was a span of 16 bases. The V gene's germline CDR1 is MNHNS and CDR2 SASEGT. The CDR3 sequence is CASSGNPTGPYGYTF. The CDR3 DNA reads TGTGCCAGCAGTGGCAACCCGACAGGCCCCTATGGCTACACCTTC.

This rearrangement joins TRBV5-4 to TRBJ1-1; D not certain. This CDR3 is built from 13 residues. Trimming took off 2 bases at V and 6 bases at J, with 11 bases between the two ends. Germline CDR1 and CDR2: SGHNT and YYREEE (reference sequence). The CDR3 protein is CASSLWLEPEAFF. CDR3 nucleotide sequence: TGTGCCAGCAGCTTATGGTTGGAGCCTGAAGCTTTCTTT.

The chain links TRBV30 to TRBJ1-4; D possibly corresponds to TRBD1 (6 bases). The CDR3 has 15 residues. V lost 1 base and J lost 7, with 16 bases in between. CDR1 GTSNPN and CDR2 SVGIG come from the germline V gene (reference sequence). The CDR3 DNA reads as TGTGCCTGGAGTGCCGGGACAACTACATTTGAAAAACTGTTTTTT. The encoded protein is CAWSAGTTTFEKLFF.

The J gene is TRBJ2-1, the V gene TRBV6-6, with 10 bases fitting TRBD2. The V gene end was trimmed by 4 bases and the J gene end by 6 bases; junction bases not matched to a gene: 6. Germline assignment: CDR1 MNHNY and CDR2 SVGAGI (reference sequence). The CDR3 sequence is 15 residues long. CDR3 sequence: CASSSDSGGSNEQFF. The CDR3 DNA sequence: TGTGCCAGCAGTTCCGATAGCGGGGGGAGCAATGAGCAGTTCTTC.

The rearrangement joins TRBV2 to TRBJ1-5, with D uncertain. This CDR3 has 14 amino acids. V was shortened by 5 bases and J by 1 base, with 9 bases between the two germline ends. The germline V gene encodes CDR1 SNHLY and CDR2 FYNNEI. The CDR3 spells CASSRSRSNQPQHF. The CDR3 nucleotides read TGTGCCAGCAGTAGGTCGAGGAGCAATCAGCCCCAGCATTTT.

The chain has TRBV5-6 and TRBJ2-1, with TRBD1 identical over 8 bases. The ends lost 4 bases at V and 6 bases at J; junction bases unmatched: 3. The germline V gene has CDR1 SGHDT and CDR2 YYEEEE. CDR3 length equals 13 residues. In DNA form, the CDR3 reads TGTGCCAGCAGCCGACAGGGGATCAATGAGCAGTTCTTC. This translates into CASSRQGINEQFF. Supplemented by reference TRBV5-6 and TRBJ2-1, the full variable domain reads DAGVTQSPTHLIKTRGQQVTLRCSPKSGHDTVSWYQQALGQGPQFIFQYYEEEERQRGNFPDRFSGHQFPNYSSELNVNALLLGDSALYLCASSRQGINEQFFGPGTRLTVL.

This chain uses TRBV19 with TRBJ1-2; 7 bases fit TRBD1. The ends lost 4 bases at V and 0 bases at J; junction bases unmatched: 2. The CDR3 is 14 amino acids. Germline values: CDR1 LNHDA, CDR2 SQIVND (reference sequence). The CDR3 nucleotides read TGTGCCAGTAGTACAGGGGGGTCTAACTATGGCTACACCTTC. Residues: CASSTGGSNYGYTF.

This clone was counted a single time. The chain recombines TRBV7-2 with TRBJ1-4, with D possibly being TRBD1 (5 bases). Trimming took 1 base from V and 11 from J, leaving 14 bases between them. The CDR3 has 14 residues. CDR1 and CDR2 (germline): SGHTA, FQGNSA. CDR3 residues: CASSLVGVDGKLFF. The CDR3 coding sequence is TGTGCCAGCAGCTTAGTAGGGGTGGACGGGAAACTGTTTTTT.

The chain employs TRBV30 and TRBJ1-5; D possibly corresponds to TRBD1 (6 bases). The CDR3 spans 13 residues. V was cut by 3 bases and J by 4 bases, with 10 bases left in between. Germline V gene sequence: CDR1 GTSNPN, CDR2 SVGIG (reference sequence). CDR3: CAWRSTGNQPQHF. CDR3 coding DNA: TGTGCCTGGAGATCGACAGGAAATCAGCCCCAGCATTTT.

The gene calls are TRBV4-2 and TRBJ2-7; 10 bases match TRBD2. The CDR3 sequence is 18 residues long. The V and J ends lost 3 bases and 2 bases, in that order; junction bases with no gene match: 13. CDR1 and CDR2 (germline): LGHNA, YNFKEQ. This CDR3 reads CASSHRPPTSGMPYEQYF. The CDR3, as DNA: TGTGCCAGCAGCCATCGCCCTCCTACTAGCGGGATGCCCTACGAGCAGTACTTC.

The rearrangement links TRBV5-1 to TRBJ2-1; the match to TRBD2 covers 9 bases. Germline V gives CDR1 SGHRS, CDR2 YFSETQ. The CDR3 is 14 amino acids. With V trimmed by 5 bases and J by 5 bases, 5 bases remained unmatched. CDR3 in amino acids: CASRRGRGDNEQFF. The CDR3 DNA reads as TGCGCCAGCAGACGCGGGAGGGGGGACAATGAGCAGTTCTTC.

The chain combines TRBV6-1 with TRBJ2-3; 7 bases fit TRBD1. V lost 3 bases to trimming and J lost 1 base; unmatched junction nucleotides: 4. Looked up from germline, CDR1 is MNHNS and CDR2 is SASEGT. CDR3 length equals 15 residues. The CDR3 here is CASSDAGTGTDTQYF. CDR3 bases: TGTGCCAGCAGTGACGCCGGGACAGGCACAGATACGCAGTATTTT.

Points on this clone: One junction end does not reproduce the germline sequence, and a read error may be involved. The V call is TRBV14, the J call TRBJ1-2, with TRBD1 identical over 12 bases. The CDR3 length is 16 residues. Germline CDR1 is SGHDN and CDR2 is FVKESK. CDR3 residues: CASSQGGQGAGRGYAF. The CDR3 region has the DNA TGTGCCAGCAGCCAAGGGGGACAGGGGGCTGGCCGGGGCTACGCCTTC.

The chain couples TRBV12-5 to TRBJ2-1; TRBD1 agrees at 9 bases. Germline V CDR1 and CDR2: LGHNT, FRNRAP. This CDR3 is 16 amino acids long. V shed 3 bases and J 0 bases; nucleotides not matched to a gene: 3. The CDR3 coding sequence is TGTGCTAGTGGTTTACGACAGGGGGGCTCCTACAATGAGCAGTTCTTC. It specifies CASGLRQGGSYNEQFF.

J is TRBJ1-2 and V is TRBV4-3; 7 bases agree with TRBD1. This CDR3 spans 17 amino acids. Trimming cost V 1 base and J 0 bases; bases outside gene matches: 8. The germline V gene has CDR1 LGHNA and CDR2 YSLEER. This CDR3 is CASSQVIGTEANYGYTF. CDR3 DNA sequence: TGCGCCAGCAGCCAAGTTATAGGGACAGAAGCTAACTATGGCTACACCTTC.

The chain has TRBV2 and TRBJ2-7, with 11 bases fitting TRBD2. This CDR3 region has 16 residues. CDR1 SNHLY and CDR2 FYNNEI come from the germline V gene. After removal of 2 bases from V and 2 bases from J, the junction contained 5 bases not matched to a gene. This CDR3 reads CASSELAGGYPYEQYF. The CDR3 nucleotides are TGTGCCAGCAGTGAACTAGCGGGAGGTTACCCCTACGAGCAGTACTTC.

The chain uses TRBV7-9 and TRBJ2-7; D is possibly TRBD2 (6 bases). The germline V gene encodes CDR1 SEHNR and CDR2 FQNEAQ (reference sequence). Trimming removed 5 bases at V and 4 bases at J, with 15 bases between. The CDR3 totals 14 residues. The CDR3 sequence: CASSAGSSTYEQYF. In DNA form, the CDR3 reads TGTGCCAGCAGCGCCGGGAGTTCCACGTACGAGCAGTACTTC.

The chain couples TRBV11-3 to TRBJ1-1; D call uncertain. Trimming left V 1 base short and J 7 bases short, with 10 bases between. CDR3 length equals 13 residues. Germline V gives CDR1 SGHNT, CDR2 YENEEA. DNA for the CDR3: TGTGCCAGCAGCTTAGTACGAGGGAGTGAAGCTTTCTTT. The encoded protein is CASSLVRGSEAFF.

The chain combines TRBV27 with TRBJ1-2; tentatively, D is TRBD1 (5 bases). Germline V gene sequence: CDR1 MNHEY, CDR2 SMNVEV (reference sequence). The CDR3 is 15 amino acids. Trimming shortened V by 5 bases and J by 4 bases, and 17 bases separated the two germline ends. The CDR3 DNA sequence: TGTGCCAGCAGTCCTGGACACTCCCTGAGCTATGGCTACACCTTC. Protein sequence: CASSPGHSLSYGYTF.

A remark on this clone: Other DNA sequences from this sample encode an identical CDR3 as well. V is TRBV18 and J is TRBJ2-1; 13 bases are a match to TRBD2. This CDR3 spans 15 amino acids. With V trimmed by 6 bases and J by 5 bases, 4 bases remained unmatched. Germline CDR1 and CDR2: KGHSH and LQKENI. The CDR3 region is CASSPGLAGDNEQFF. The CDR3 DNA follows: TGTGCCAGCTCGCCCGGACTAGCGGGGGACAATGAGCAGTTCTTC.

CDR3 sequence (DNA): TGTGCCAGTAGCTTACACAGGGACCAGCCCCAGCATTTT. It is translated as CASSLHRDQPQHF. V usage is TRBV19 and J usage is TRBJ1-5, with D perhaps TRBD1 (6 bases). Germline values: CDR1 LNHDA, CDR2 SQIVND (reference sequence). Deletions cut 6 bases from V and 7 bases from J, with 13 bases between. CDR3 length equals 13 residues.

The chain employs TRBV7-9 and TRBJ2-3; 9 positions match TRBD1. This CDR3 contains 16 residues. From germline, CDR1 is SEHNR and CDR2 FQNEAQ (reference sequence). J was trimmed by 4 bases and V by 5 bases; bases with no gene match: 10. The CDR3: CASSPPGQGTADTQYF. The DNA of the CDR3 is TGTGCCAGCAGCCCGCCGGGACAGGGAACCGCAGATACGCAGTATTTT.

The gene calls are TRBV7-8 and TRBJ1-4; TRBD1 aligns across 10 bases. The CDR3 sequence is 18 residues long. CDR1 is SGHVS and CDR2 is FQNEAQ in the germline V gene. The V and J ends lost 2 bases and 5 bases, in that order; junction bases with no gene match: 11. The CDR3: CASSLRNRDRGQNEKLFF. The CDR3 nucleotides read TGTGCCAGCAGCTTAAGGAACCGGGACAGGGGACAAAATGAAAAACTGTTTTTT.

V and J are TRBV7-2 and TRBJ1-2, with TRBD1 identical over 7 bases. The CDR3 spans 14 residues. Germline V gene data show CDR1 as SGHTA and CDR2 as FQGNSA. Losses at the gene ends were 5 bases for V and 8 bases for J; bases not matched to a gene: 11. CDR3 residues: CASSLGTARWGYTF. In nucleotides, the CDR3 is TGTGCCAGCAGCCTCGGGACAGCTCGTTGGGGCTACACCTTC.